A selection of T cell receptor beta chains follows, all from one sample in a study of regulatory T cells in long-lasting Graves disease. One entry per CDR3 protein, called by TCRdb with MiXCR from the multiplex PCR reads. The data show over 500,000 distinct CDR3 sequences, with 16% seen just once and around a sixth held by the top ten. These data also formed part of another study, on T cells in Graves' hyperthyroidism and ophthalmopathy.

Sample: peripheral blood mononuclear cells (PBMCs), taken at new diagnosis, from a patient treated with antithyroid drugs. The receptor source for this set is a woman in her 30s with Graves disease. Each CDR3 is given with its conserved first and last residue. A D gene is named only where the DNA matches it firmly. Clone size is not always given. Where it is, it says once, few, many or a class for expanded clones.

few	TRBV5-1	TRBJ2-5	-	TGCGCCAGCAGCTTGGCCGGGCTTACCCAAGAGACCCAGTACTTC	CASSLAGLTQETQYF
many	TRBV12-3/TRBV12-4	TRBJ2-2	TRBD2	TGTGCCAGCATCAATAGCGGGAGGGCGAACGGGGAGCTGTTTTTT	CASINSGRANGELFF
-	TRBV4-1	TRBJ2-7	TRBD1	TGCGCCAGCAGCCAAGGGTGGGACAGGGCCTACGAGCAGTACTTC	CASSQGWDRAYEQYF
-	TRBV20-1	TRBJ1-2	-	TGCAGTGCTAGAGATGCTGCATATGGCTACACCTTC	CSARDAAYGYTF
many	TRBV28	TRBJ1-5	-	TGTGCCAGCAGTTTATGGGGTCGCGGGGCCCTCAGGCCCCAGCATTTT	CASSLWGRGALRPQHF
many	TRBV27	TRBJ1-6	-	TGTGCCAGCAGTTCCGGATGGGTCGGCTCACCCCTCCACTTT	CASSSGWVGSPLHF
-	TRBV7-9	TRBJ2-1	-	TGTGCCAGCAGCCAGGGGAGCAGAGGGGGTTTCAATGAGCAGTTCTTC	CASSQGSRGGFNEQFF
few	TRBV3-1	TRBJ2-1	-	TGTGCCAGCAGCCAAGATGATGGCGGGCACTCCTACAATGAGCAGTTCTTC	CASSQDDGGHSYNEQFF
many	TRBV6-2/TRBV6-3	TRBJ1-1	-	TGTGCCAGCAGTTTGGGGGGTGCTTTCTTT	CASSLGGAFF
many	TRBV12-3/TRBV12-4	TRBJ1-1	TRBD1	TGTGCCAGCAGACTAAGGACAGGGGGAATAAGTGCTTTCTTT	CASRLRTGGISAFF
few	TRBV7-2	TRBJ1-4	TRBD1	TGTGCCAGCAGCTTAGGGCCACCCGGGACAGCCGAAAAACTGCTTTTT	CASSLGPPGTAEKLLF
many	TRBV2	TRBJ1-6	-	TGTGCCAGCAGACCCGGGACTACCTTTTCACCCCTCCACTTT	CASRPGTTFSPLHF
many	TRBV30	TRBJ1-5	-	TGTGCCTGGAGCCCCGGGACACTAATCAATCAGCCCCAGCATTTT	CAWSPGTLINQPQHF
many	TRBV5-5	TRBJ1-1	-	TGTGCCAGCAGCTTGGAGACCCGGGGAGACCCTGAAGCTTTCTTT	CASSLETRGDPEAFF
many	TRBV12-3/TRBV12-4	TRBJ2-1	TRBD1	TGTGCCAGCAGTGGACAGGGTGTGGTGAATGAGCAGTTCTTC	CASSGQGVVNEQFF
once	TRBV14	TRBJ2-4	-	TGTGCCAGCAGCCAAGTAACAGGGTCAACCAAAAACATTCAGTACTTC	CASSQVTGSTKNIQYF
few	TRBV3-1	TRBJ1-2	TRBD1	TGTGCCAGCAGCAGCAGGGGGAGAGTTTATGGCTACACCTTC	CASSSRGRVYGYTF
many	TRBV5-1	TRBJ2-1	-	TGCGCCAGCAGGCTCGGGTATGAGCAGTTCTTC	CASRLGYEQFF
many	TRBV20-1	TRBJ1-5	TRBD1	TGCAGTGCTAGATCATATGGACAGGGCAATCAGCCCCAGCATTTT	CSARSYGQGNQPQHF
-	TRBV6-9	TRBJ1-1	-	TGTGCCAGCAGTTATACGCGGGGGCTGAACACTGAAGCTTTCTTT	CASSYTRGLNTEAFF
-	TRBV20-1	TRBJ2-3	TRBD2	TGCAGTGCTTGGACCGGAGCGGGAGGGGCGCAGTATTTT	CSAWTGAGGAQYF
few	TRBV6-1	TRBJ1-5	-	TGTGCCAGCAGTCCGACAGGACTACAGCCCCAGCATTTT	CASSPTGLQPQHF
many	TRBV6-1	TRBJ2-7	TRBD2	TGTGCCAGTAGAGGGACTAGCGGAGACTACGAGCAGTACTTC	CASRGTSGDYEQYF
-	TRBV5-1	TRBJ2-1	TRBD2	TGCGCCAGCAGCTTGGGGGCGGGAGGAGCCTACAATGAGCAGTTCTTC	CASSLGAGGAYNEQFF
many	TRBV3-1	TRBJ1-1	-	TGTGCCAGCAGCCAGGGGCCGGGGGTGAACACTGAAGCTTTCTTT	CASSQGPGVNTEAFF
-	TRBV28	TRBJ2-3	TRBD1	TGTGCCAGCAGTTTCTACTCGACAGGGGGGAACACAGATACGCAGTATTTT	CASSFYSTGGNTDTQYF
many	TRBV12-3/TRBV12-4	TRBJ2-7	-	TGTGCCAGCAGTTCCCCCCAGGGCTACGAGCAGTACTTC	CASSSPQGYEQYF
many	TRBV7-9	TRBJ2-1	-	TGTGCCAGCAGCTTGGATAGAGTGACTTACAGAAATGAGCAGTTCTTC	CASSLDRVTYRNEQFF
many	TRBV20-1	TRBJ2-2	TRBD2	TGCAGTGCTAGAGGAACTAGCGCCGGGGAGCTGTTTTTT	CSARGTSAGELFF
many	TRBV10-3	TRBJ1-5	-	TGTGCCACCGCTCCGGGGGGGGGAAAACTTAGCAATCAGCCCCAGCATTTT	CATAPGGGKLSNQPQHF
few	TRBV6-1	TRBJ2-1	TRBD1	TGTGCCAGCAGTACCCGGGACAGGGGCTCCCCCTACAATGAGCAGTTCTTC	CASSTRDRGSPYNEQFF
-	TRBV30	TRBJ1-5	TRBD1	TGTGCCTGGAGTGCCGGACAGGACTATCAGCCCCAGCATTTT	CAWSAGQDYQPQHF
many	TRBV12-5	TRBJ1-4	-	TGTGCTAGTGGTGCCAGCCGTGAAAAACTGTTTTTT	CASGASREKLFF
many	TRBV2	TRBJ1-5	-	TGTGCCAGCAGCACCGGACCGGGTAATCAGCCCCAGCATTTT	CASSTGPGNQPQHF
-	TRBV7-9	TRBJ2-7	-	TGTGCCAGCAGCTTAGTAAGCGATGGAGAGCAGTACTTC	CASSLVSDGEQYF
-	TRBV27	TRBJ2-3	TRBD2	TGTGCCAGCTGGAGCCGAAGACTAGCGGATAGCACAGATACGCAGTATTTT	CASWSRRLADSTDTQYF
-	TRBV5-1	TRBJ2-3	TRBD2	TGCGCCAGCAGCTTGTTGTCGCGGGAGTCAGATACGCAGTATTTT	CASSLLSRESDTQYF
many	TRBV11-2	TRBJ2-3	-	TGTGCCAGCAGCTTAACAGAGGGGCAGTATTTT	CASSLTEGQYF
-	TRBV5-1	TRBJ2-2	-	TGCGCCAGCAGCTTGGCTATTTCCGGGGAGCTGTTTTTT	CASSLAISGELFF
-	TRBV9	TRBJ2-1	TRBD2	TGTGCCAGCAGCCCCCCTCCGGGACTAGCGGAATCAAGTGAGCAGTTCTTC	CASSPPPGLAESSEQFF
-	TRBV5-1	TRBJ2-7	-	TGCGCCAGCAGCCTTGACAACAGAGTCTACGAGCAGTACTTC	CASSLDNRVYEQYF